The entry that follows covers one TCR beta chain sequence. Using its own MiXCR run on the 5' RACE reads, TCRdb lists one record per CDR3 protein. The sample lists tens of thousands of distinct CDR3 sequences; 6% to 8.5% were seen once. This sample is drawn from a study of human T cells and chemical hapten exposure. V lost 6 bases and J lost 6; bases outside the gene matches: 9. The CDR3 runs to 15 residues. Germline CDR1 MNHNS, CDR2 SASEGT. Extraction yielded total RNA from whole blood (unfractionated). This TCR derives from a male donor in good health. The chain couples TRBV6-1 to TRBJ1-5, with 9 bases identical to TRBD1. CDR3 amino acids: CASSRTGERSQPQHF. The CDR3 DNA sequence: TGTGCCAGCAGCAGGACAGGGGAGAGAAGTCAGCCCCAGCATTTT.